One T cell receptor (beta chain) is described in this entry. Its specificity is not known. Profiled with immunoSEQ multiplex PCR; TCRdb holds only in-frame clones, not every one. The sample includes more than 2,000,000 clones, 80% to 95% of them seen just once. Negatively enriched CD4+ T cells were divided by CD45RA into naive and memory. The data are from a study of shared clonotypes between healthy human individuals. Study at large: Each donor had three CD4 naive, three CD4 memory, two CD8 naive and one CD8 memory plate.

The CDR3 consists of 15 residues. Per the germline V gene, CDR1 is MGHDK and CDR2 is SYGVNS. Trimming cost V 3 bases and J 1 base, with 10 bases left between them. Study conclusions and caveats: In a handful of donors, approximately 5% of naive CD4 clonotypes appeared in common.

This chain joins TRBV25-1 and TRBJ2-4; D is unclear. Sequenced input: naive CD4+ T cells from PBMCs. Stated subset: CD45RA+ positively selected. The source is a man in his late teens or twenties in good health. Some clones in this sample may be carry-over from other donors' samples. The CDR3 DNA sequence: TGTGCCAGCAGTGACCCCCGGTCGGCCAAAAACATTCAGTACTTC. Encoded protein: CASSDPRSAKNIQYF.